Listed here are 32 T cell receptor beta chains from one sample, sequenced in a study of blood T cells in healthy people across ages. The second PCR ran roughly 6 to 12 cycles with a sample-barcoded 5' primer and J-beta primers. Via MiXCR, TCRdb re-called the 5' RACE reads, giving one row per CDR3 protein. The sample lists 1.5 million to 2 million distinct CDR3 sequences; under 30% were seen once. Material for sequencing was blood. The source of these receptors is a young woman in good health.

This clonotype turned up a few times. V usage is TRBV20-1 and J usage is TRBJ1-1; 8 nucleotides align to TRBD1. V trimming: 2 bases; J trimming: 4 bases; junction bases outside the gene matches: 6. This CDR3 is built from 14 residues. Germline CDR1 is DFQATT and CDR2 is SNEGSKA (reference sequence). CDR3 loop: CSARWAGGVTEAFF. The CDR3 nucleotides are TGCAGTGCTAGATGGGCAGGGGGCGTCACTGAAGCTTTCTTT.

This clonotype was found a few times. The rearrangement uses TRBV29-1 and TRBJ2-3; tentatively, D is TRBD2 (5 bases). The CDR3 covers 14 residues. V lost 4 bases, J lost 3 bases, and 14 bases lay in between. Germline V gives CDR1 SQVTM, CDR2 ANQGSEA. The CDR3 here is CSVATGSMTDTQYF. CDR3 sequence (DNA): TGCAGCGTTGCTACGGGGAGTATGACAGATACGCAGTATTTT.

In this sample, this clonotype turned up a few times. V is TRBV28 and J is TRBJ1-2; perhaps TRBD1 as D (5 bases). The germline CDR1 and CDR2 sequences are MDHEN and SYDVKM. CDR3 size: 14 residues. The V end was cut by 5 bases, the J end by 10 bases, with 20 bases between. The CDR3 reads CASSAGTGQIDYTF. For the CDR3, the DNA is TGTGCCAGCAGTGCCGGGACCGGACAAATCGACTACACCTTC.

Comments on this clonotype: A read error may be the cause here, since a much bigger clone is one base away. This chain links TRBV10-2 with TRBJ1-2; D ambiguous. V shed 7 bases and J shed 2 bases, with 17 bases lying between them. Germline CDR1 and CDR2: WSHSY and SAAADI. This CDR3 has 15 residues. CDR3 loop: CASNDRSPGNYGYTF. For the CDR3, the DNA is TGCGCCAGCAATGACCGATCCCCAGGAAACTATGGCTACACCTTC.

V is TRBV2 and J is TRBJ2-4; the D gene is possibly TRBD2 (6 bases). This CDR3 comprises 17 residues. Per the germline V gene, CDR1 is SNHLY and CDR2 is FYNNEI. Deletions cut 5 bases from V and 0 bases from J, with 17 bases between. CDR3 in DNA: TGTGCCAGCAGTCAGGAGGGACGAACATTAGCCAAAAACATTCAGTACTTC. Translated, it gives CASSQEGRTLAKNIQYF.

This clonotype has only a few counts. The DNA for the CDR3 is TGTGCCAGCAGCGATAGCACTCGGGGCGACACTGAAGCTTTCTTT. It codes for CASSDSTRGDTEAFF. This chain joins TRBV7-9 and TRBJ1-1; tentatively, D is TRBD1 (5 bases). The CDR3 has 15 residues. V gave up 5 bases and J gave up 3 bases, with 16 bases separating them. Germline values: CDR1 SEHNR, CDR2 FQNEAQ (reference sequence).

A word on this clonotype: It may be a read error: a sequence one base away is much more abundant. V and J are TRBV10-3 and TRBJ2-5, with TRBD2 matching 7 bases. The CDR3 has 12 amino acids. The V gene's germline CDR1 is ENHRY and CDR2 SYGVKD. Unmatched junction bases numbered 11, after V lost 8 bases and J lost 11 bases. Here the CDR3 DNA reads TGTGCCATCTGGAGGGAGGGCGGTGAGCAGTACTTC. It translates to CAIWREGGEQYF.

Regarding this clonotype: This likely comes from a read error, as the CDR3 has no conserved phenylalanine or tryptophan at its end. The rearrangement uses TRBV7-2 and TRBJ2-7, with D tentatively TRBD1 (5 bases). Germline loops: CDR1 SGHTA, CDR2 FQGNSA. The CDR3 covers 14 residues. With 3 bases removed from V and 5 bases from J, the gap between germline ends came to 14 bases. DNA of the CDR3: TGTGCCAGCAGCTTGGTTAGGGGCAGCGACGAGCAGTACTGC. It yields the protein CASSLVRGSDEQYC.

This clonotype was counted many times. The chain links TRBV15 to TRBJ2-7; D unresolved. CDR3 length: 15 residues. Germline-derived CDR1 and CDR2 are LNHNV and YYDKDF (reference sequence). V was shortened by 5 bases and J by 0 bases, with 14 bases between the two germline ends. The CDR3 DNA reads as TGTGCCACCAGCGTCCGGACGGCCTCCTCCTACGAGCAGTACTTC. It encodes CATSVRTASSYEQYF.

This clonotype was detected a few times. V and J are TRBV2 and TRBJ2-5; 8 nucleotides align to TRBD2. CDR3 length: 15 residues. With 6 bases clipped from V and 1 base from J, the junction kept 7 bases outside the gene matches. Germline V lookup: CDR1 SNHLY, CDR2 FYNNEI. The CDR3 nucleotides read TGTGCCAGCAGAAAACTAACTAGCGGCCAAGAGACCCAGTACTTC. This gives the protein CASRKLTSGQETQYF.

This clonotype occurred a few times. The rearrangement joins TRBV28 to TRBJ2-5; 8 bases fit TRBD1. With 3 bases clipped from V and 2 bases from J, the junction kept 5 bases outside the gene matches. The CDR3 is 15 residues long. Per germline, CDR1 MDHEN and CDR2 SYDVKM. The CDR3 sequence is CASSFTGTGQETQYF. The CDR3 coding sequence is TGTGCCAGCAGTTTTACCGGGACAGGTCAAGAGACCCAGTACTTC. The whole variable domain, remainder taken from reference TRBV28 and TRBJ2-5, is DVKVTQSSRYLVKRTGEKVFLECVQDMDHENMFWYRQDPGLGLRLIYFSYDVKMKEKGDIPEGYSVSREKKERFSLILESASTNQTSMYLCASSFTGTGQETQYFGPGTRLLVL.

This clonotype appeared many times. V and J are TRBV12-3 or TRBV12-4 and TRBJ2-3; D is ambiguous. V lost 7 bases and J 2 bases, leaving 10 bases between the germline ends. The CDR3 has 13 residues. CDR3 region: CASTDPFTDTQYF. DNA for the CDR3: TGTGCCAGCACTGACCCCTTCACAGATACGCAGTATTTT.

Notes on this clonotype: Its ends do not fully match the called genes, so a read error is possible. The CDR3 sequence is CASRDRGRDEQVF. CDR3 coding DNA: TGTGCCAGCAGGGACAGGGGACGCGATGAGCAGGTCTTC. V is TRBV6-1 and J is TRBJ2-1; 9 bases align to TRBD1. Germline V gene data show CDR1 as MNHNS and CDR2 as SASEGT. The CDR3 is made up of 13 amino acids.

The V and J genes are TRBV29-1 and TRBJ2-1; 11 bases are a match to TRBD2. The CDR3 sequence is 16 residues long. Germline CDR1 SQVTM, CDR2 ANQGSEA. Trimming removed 4 bases from V and 6 bases from J; junction bases left unmatched: 11. CDR3 region: CSVAGLAAGGSNEQFF. The CDR3 coding sequence is TGCAGCGTTGCGGGACTAGCGGCGGGGGGTAGCAATGAGCAGTTCTTC.

The chain uses TRBV5-6 and TRBJ2-4, with D possibly matching TRBD2 (5 bases). The DNA end favors TRBJ2-7, so the J call may be wrong. Germline values: CDR1 SGHDT, CDR2 YYEEEE. The CDR3 totals 13 residues. CDR3 region: CASHLGGGREQYF. CDR3 in DNA: TGTGCCAGCCACTTAGGTGGAGGCCGCGAGCAGTACTTC.

This chain connects TRBV7-9 to TRBJ2-3; perhaps D is TRBD1 or TRBD2 (6 bases each). V was cut by 0 bases and J by 0 bases, with 13 bases left in between. There are 17 residues in the CDR3. Germline CDR1 SEHNR, CDR2 FQNEAQ (reference sequence). CDR3 bases: TGTGCCAGCAGCTTAGCGGGGGGCCCCTCTAGCACAGATACGCAGTATTTT. It yields the protein CASSLAGGPSSTDTQYF.

The chain links TRBV7-7 to TRBJ2-4, with 7 bases matching TRBD2. The DNA end lines up better with TRBJ2-7; the J call may be wrong. This CDR3 is 15 amino acids long. CDR1 is SSHAT, CDR2 FNYEAQ, per germline (reference sequence). The chain's CDR3 is CASGRGLVGTYEQYF. CDR3 coding DNA: TGTGCCAGCGGCCGAGGACTAGTGGGGACCTACGAGCAGTACTTC.

With regard to this clonotype: This may be a read error: a much more frequent sequence differs by one nucleotide. This chain links TRBV6-6 with TRBJ2-4; 9 bases are shared with TRBD1. The DNA matches TRBJ2-7 better at its end, which makes the J call doubtful. This CDR3 is built from 15 residues. The germline CDR1 and CDR2 sequences are MNHNY and SVGAGI (reference sequence). The CDR3 loop reads CASSSARDRAFEQYF. The DNA of the CDR3 is TGTGCCAGCAGTTCCGCCCGGGACAGGGCATTCGAGCAGTACTTC.

The chain combines TRBV2 with TRBJ1-2, with D perhaps TRBD1 (5 bases). This CDR3 contains 14 residues. The germline CDR1 and CDR2 sequences are SNHLY and FYNNEI. V was cut by 4 bases and J by 4 bases, with 13 bases left in between. The CDR3: CASSVIGASYGYTF. DNA for the CDR3: TGTGCCAGCAGTGTGATTGGGGCTTCCTATGGCTACACCTTC.

Comment on this clonotype: One base away lies a much larger clone, so this may be a sequencing read error. The rearrangement joins TRBV5-1 to TRBJ1-2; TRBD1 is a possible D gene (5 bases). Looked up from germline, CDR1 is SGHRS and CDR2 is YFSETQ. The length of the CDR3 is 13 residues. CDR3 sequence (DNA): TGCGCCAGCGGCTTGGGCAGGGAATATGGCTACACCTTC. It encodes CASGLGREYGYTF.

This clonotype has more than one count but fewer than ten. V gene TRBV7-6 combines with J gene TRBJ1-1; unclear D gene. CDR1 and CDR2 (germline): SGHVS, FNYEAQ. The CDR3 runs 14 residues. V lost 10 bases, J lost 3 bases, and 18 bases lay in between. In DNA, the CDR3 is TGTGCCAAAGTCCATTTAGGGCGGGACACTGAAGCTTTCTTT. Residues: CAKVHLGRDTEAFF. Full variable domain (remainder filled in from reference TRBV7-6 and TRBJ1-1): GAGVSQSPRYKVTKRGQDVALRCDPISGHVSLYWYRQALGQGPEFLTYFNYEAQQDKSGLPNDRFSAERPEGSISTLTIQRTEQRDSAMYRCAKVHLGRDTEAFFGQGTRLTVV.

This clonotype was picked up many times. V is TRBV20-1 and J is TRBJ2-7, with 9 bases matching TRBD1. Looked up from germline, CDR1 is DFQATT and CDR2 is SNEGSKA (reference sequence). The CDR3 sequence is 14 residues long. The V and J ends lost 1 base and 3 bases, in that order; junction bases with no gene match: 4. The CDR3 DNA is TGCAGTGCTAGAGGGAGGGACAGGGTCTACGAGCAGTACTTC. Translation gives CSARGRDRVYEQYF.

The rearrangement joins TRBV6-5 to TRBJ2-1; D ambiguous. Germline V CDR1 and CDR2: MNHEY, SVGAGI. This CDR3 comprises 14 residues. The V gene lost 6 bases and the J gene lost 10 bases, with 19 bases spanning the gap. Written as DNA, the CDR3 is TGTGCCAGCAGCCGTGGCCTACGCGGTAAGGAGCAGTTCTTC. It yields the protein CASSRGLRGKEQFF.

This clonotype was found many times. V and J are TRBV10-3 and TRBJ2-1; D may match TRBD1 or TRBD2 (5 bases each). Trimming left V 7 bases short and J 2 bases short, with 15 bases between. Germline assignment: CDR1 ENHRY and CDR2 SYGVKD. The CDR3 loop spans 15 amino acids. CDR3 DNA sequence: TGTGCCATCAATAACGGGACGGAAACCTACAATGAGCAGTTCTTC. This codes for CAINNGTETYNEQFF.

This clonotype has just a few counts. The chain links TRBV12-3 or TRBV12-4 to TRBJ2-1, with 8 positions matching TRBD2. CDR3 size: 17 residues. After removal of 5 bases from V and 0 bases from J, the junction contained 9 bases not matched to a gene. For the CDR3, the DNA is TGTGCCAGCAGTGCGGGGGGCGACTGGAGCTCCTACAATGAGCAGTTCTTC. Translated: CASSAGGDWSSYNEQFF.

On this clonotype: This may arise from a read error, as a much more abundant clone is one base away. The chain recombines TRBV7-9 with TRBJ2-7; 8 positions match TRBD2. CDR1 and CDR2 (germline): SEHNR, FQNEAQ (reference sequence). The CDR3 covers 13 residues. The CDR3 here is CVSSSGAGDEQYF. As DNA, the CDR3 is TGTGTCAGCAGCTCAGGAGCGGGGGACGAGCAGTACTTC.

Comment on this clonotype: This sequence may be a read error, since a much larger clone differs from it by one base. The V call is TRBV7-9, the J call TRBJ2-7; no clear D gene. The CDR3 length is 13 residues. Germline V gene lookup returns CDR1 SEHNR and CDR2 FQNEAQ (reference sequence). V was trimmed by 2 bases and J by 7 bases, leaving 12 bases between them. DNA of the CDR3: TGTGCCAGCAGCTTACTGACCTACAATGAGCAGTACTTC. Protein sequence: CASSLLTYNEQYF.

In the case of this clonotype: A read error may account for a junction end that differs from germline. The genes are TRBV28 and TRBJ2-7; D is perhaps TRBD2 (6 bases). CDR1 MDHEN and CDR2 SYDVKM come from the germline V gene. The CDR3 has 13 residues. In DNA form, the CDR3 reads TGTGCCAGCGGGCTCGGGACTGTATACGGGCAGTACTTC. This sequence encodes CASGLGTVYGQYF.

This chain uses TRBV27 with TRBJ2-1, with TRBD2 matching 7 bases. In germline, CDR1 is MNHEY, CDR2 SMNVEV (reference sequence). The J segment lost 10 bases and the V segment lost 3 bases, leaving 12 bases of the junction unmatched. CDR3 size: 15 residues. In nucleotides, the CDR3 is TGTGCCAGCAGTTTGAAGGCGGGAGTCCCGGGGGAGCAGTTCTTC. It codes for CASSLKAGVPGEQFF.

This clonotype was detected a few times. The V gene is TRBV7-2, the J gene TRBJ2-4; D may be TRBD1 or TRBD2 (5 bases each). Germline assignment: CDR1 SGHTA and CDR2 FQGNSA. Between the trimmed V and J ends, which lost 7 bases and 5 bases, there was a span of 12 bases. There are 13 residues in the CDR3. The CDR3 region has the DNA TGTGCCAGCACCATCCGGGGCGAAAACATTCAGTACTTC. Translated: CASTIRGENIQYF.

The CDR3 spells CSAGQVGVSYNEQYF. CDR3 nucleotide sequence: TGCAGTGCTGGACAGGTTGGGGTCTCCTACAATGAGCAGTACTTC. The chain has TRBV20-1 and TRBJ2-1, with 7 nucleotides matching TRBD1. TRBJ2-7 explains the end of the DNA better; the J call may be wrong. Germline values: CDR1 DFQATT, CDR2 SNEGSKA (reference sequence). CDR3 length: 15 residues.

V usage is TRBV7-2 and J usage is TRBJ2-1, with TRBD2 identical over 12 bases. This CDR3 region has 17 residues. Germline CDR1 is SGHTA and CDR2 is FQGNSA. V was clipped by 1 base and J by 6 bases; unmatched bases: 7. Written as DNA, the CDR3 is TGTGCCAGCAGCTTAGGATACCGGACTAGCGGGATCAATGAGCAGTTCTTC. Its translation: CASSLGYRTSGINEQFF.